This T cell receptor beta chain was retrieved from a study of regulatory dendritic cells for organ transplantation. Study-wide results and caveats: Memory CD8+ clonal expansion seemed more limited with regulatory than mature dendritic cells. Memory CD8+ T cells were the most oligoclonal; naive cells were highly diverse. Among resting subsets, memory CD8+ cells contained the most alloreactive clonotypes.

The method was immunoSEQ multiplex PCR; TCRdb's version includes in-frame clones alone and lacks a portion of them. The profile shows about 30,000 clones, 70% to 90% of them singletons. CDR3 length: 17 residues. The V gene's germline CDR1 is MGHRA and CDR2 YSYEKL. V lost 3 bases to trimming and J lost 4 bases, with 19 bases between them. Memory T cells were CD45RO+, naive were CD45RA+, sorted by FACS. On this clone: Its specificity is unknown.

The sequence came from a human donor in good health. The material sequenced was naive CD4+ T cells from blood. The subset denotes: CD45RA+ naive T cells. The rearrangement links TRBV4-1 to TRBJ1-3, with a weak D call TRBD1 (6 bases). The CDR3: CASSQGQQGKRGNTIYF. DNA of the CDR3: TGCGCCAGCAGCCAGGGACAACAGGGTAAACGCGGAAACACCATATATTTT.